What follows is one T cell receptor beta chain and its context. Its antigen is unidentified. These data originate in a study of T cell responses to AZD1222 COVID-19 vaccine. V lost 1 base to trimming and J lost 0 bases, with 13 bases between them. The CDR3 runs 17 residues. Germline assignment: CDR1 LNHDA and CDR2 SQIVND (reference sequence). The data were produced by immunoSEQ multiplex PCR, yet TCRdb's version contains in-frame clones alone and is incomplete. Found here are approximately 110,000 clones, 80% to 90% of them singletons; the top ten hold approximately 8.1%. Notes on the study in general: An increase in Spike-specific TCR breadth and depth was observed after two AZD1222 doses. Donors, mostly white British, included more females; clonal diversity was possibly underestimated. Seropositive AZD1222 recipients at baseline numbered only five or six. Of spike-specific TCRs, nearly half reportedly target regions left unmutated in variants.

Sequenced material: peripheral blood, taken on day 0 of AZD1222 vaccination. The receptor was isolated from an adult in good health. The chain combines TRBV19 with TRBJ1-3; D uncertain. Here the CDR3 reads CASSIGRGPNSGNTIYF. For the CDR3, the DNA is TGTGCCAGTAGTATAGGCCGAGGACCAAACTCTGGAAACACCATATATTTT.